The clone carrying this T cell receptor beta chain came up once. With 7 bases clipped from V and 5 bases from J, the junction kept 11 bases outside the gene matches. This CDR3 region has 14 residues. Germline assignment: CDR1 SGHNT and CDR2 YYREEE (reference sequence). The record originates from a study of blood T cell repertoires in COVID-19. The table came from immunoSEQ multiplex PCR; TCRdb's copy has only in-frame clones and leaves some out. In the table there are about 100,000 clones, about 77% of which are singletons. The TCR comes from a human donor in a cohort sampled during active COVID-19. The material sequenced was peripheral blood. The chain employs TRBV5-4 and TRBJ2-5, with TRBD1 matching over 7 bases. CDR3 sequence: CASAIRTGGETQYF. The CDR3 DNA reads TGTGCCAGCGCCATAAGGACAGGCGGCGAGACCCAGTACTTC.